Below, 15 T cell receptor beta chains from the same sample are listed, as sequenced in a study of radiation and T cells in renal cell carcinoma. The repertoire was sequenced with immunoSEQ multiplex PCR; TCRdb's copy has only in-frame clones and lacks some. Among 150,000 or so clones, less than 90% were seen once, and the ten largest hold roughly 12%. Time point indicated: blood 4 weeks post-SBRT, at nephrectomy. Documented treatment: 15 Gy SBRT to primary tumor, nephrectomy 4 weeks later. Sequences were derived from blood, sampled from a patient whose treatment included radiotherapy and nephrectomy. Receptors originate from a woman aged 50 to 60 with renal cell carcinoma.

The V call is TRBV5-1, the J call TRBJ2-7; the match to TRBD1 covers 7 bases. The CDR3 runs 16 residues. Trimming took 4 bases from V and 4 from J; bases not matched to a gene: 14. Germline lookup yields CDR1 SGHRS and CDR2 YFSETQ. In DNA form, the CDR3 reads TGCGCCAGCAGCCCCGCACCTACCGACAGGGCGTACGAGCAGTACTTC. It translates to CASSPAPTDRAYEQYF.

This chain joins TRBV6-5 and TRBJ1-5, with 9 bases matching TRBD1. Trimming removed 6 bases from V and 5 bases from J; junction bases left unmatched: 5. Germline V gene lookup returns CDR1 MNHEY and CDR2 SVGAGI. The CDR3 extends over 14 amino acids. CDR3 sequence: CASRPDRGDQPQHF. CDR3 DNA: TGTGCCAGCAGGCCAGACAGGGGGGATCAGCCCCAGCATTTT.

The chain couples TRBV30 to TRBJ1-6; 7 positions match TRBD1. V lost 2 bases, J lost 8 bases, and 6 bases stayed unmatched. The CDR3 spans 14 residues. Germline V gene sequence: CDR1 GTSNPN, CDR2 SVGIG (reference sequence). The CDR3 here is CAWSLGTVDSPLHF. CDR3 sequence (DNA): TGTGCCTGGAGTCTGGGGACAGTAGATTCACCCCTCCACTTT.

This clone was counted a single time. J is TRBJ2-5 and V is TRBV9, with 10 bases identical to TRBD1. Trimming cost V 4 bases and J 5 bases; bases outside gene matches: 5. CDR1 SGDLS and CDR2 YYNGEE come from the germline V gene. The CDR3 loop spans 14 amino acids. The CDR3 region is CASSTRTGGETQYF. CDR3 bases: TGTGCCAGCAGCACACGGACAGGGGGGGAGACCCAGTACTTC. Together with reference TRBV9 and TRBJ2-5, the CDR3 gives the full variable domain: DSGVTQTPKHLITATGQRVTLRCSPRSGDLSVYWYQQSLDQGLQFLIQYYNGEERAKGNILERFSAQQFPDLHSELNLSSLELGDSALYFCASSTRTGGETQYFGPGTRLLVL.

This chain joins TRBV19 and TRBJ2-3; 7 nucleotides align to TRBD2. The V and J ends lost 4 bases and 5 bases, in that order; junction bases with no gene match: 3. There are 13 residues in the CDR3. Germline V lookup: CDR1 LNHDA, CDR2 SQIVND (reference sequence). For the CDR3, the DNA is TGTGCCAGTAGTAGCTGGGGGGGAGATACGCAGTATTTT. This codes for CASSSWGGDTQYF. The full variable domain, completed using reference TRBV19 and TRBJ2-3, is DGGITQSPKYLFRKEGQNVTLSCEQNLNHDAMYWYRQDPGQGLRLIYYSQIVNDFQKGDIAEGYSVSREKKESFPLTVTSAQKNPTAFYLCASSSWGGDTQYFGPGTRLTVL.

In DNA form, the CDR3 reads TGTGCCAGCTCACCAACAGGGGAGACTCAGCCCCAGCATTTT. Translation gives CASSPTGETQPQHF. The chain combines TRBV18 with TRBJ1-5; 7 nucleotides line up with TRBD1. Trimming cost V 2 bases and J 6 bases; bases outside gene matches: 4. The germline V gene encodes CDR1 KGHSH and CDR2 LQKENI. This CDR3 is 14 amino acids long.

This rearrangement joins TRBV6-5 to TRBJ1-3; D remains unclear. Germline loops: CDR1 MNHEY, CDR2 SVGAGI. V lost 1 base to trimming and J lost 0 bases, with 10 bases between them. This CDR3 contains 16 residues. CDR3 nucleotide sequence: TGTGCCAGCAGTTACTTCCCGGAGAGCTCTGGAAACACCATATATTTT. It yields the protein CASSYFPESSGNTIYF.

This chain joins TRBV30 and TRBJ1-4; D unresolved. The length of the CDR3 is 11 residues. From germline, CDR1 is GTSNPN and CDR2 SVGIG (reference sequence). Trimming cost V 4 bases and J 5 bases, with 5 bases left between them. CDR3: CAWTRNEKLFF. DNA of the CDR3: TGTGCCTGGACAAGGAATGAAAAACTGTTTTTT.

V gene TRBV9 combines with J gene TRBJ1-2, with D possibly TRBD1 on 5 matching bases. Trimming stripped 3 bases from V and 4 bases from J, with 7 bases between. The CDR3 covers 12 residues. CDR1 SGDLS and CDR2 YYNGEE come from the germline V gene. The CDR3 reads CASSGTIYGYTF. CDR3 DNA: TGTGCCAGCAGCGGGACAATCTATGGCTACACCTTC.

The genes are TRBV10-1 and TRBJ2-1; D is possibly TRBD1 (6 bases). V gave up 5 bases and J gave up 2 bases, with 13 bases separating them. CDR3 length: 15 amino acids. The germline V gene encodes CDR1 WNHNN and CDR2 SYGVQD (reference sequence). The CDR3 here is CASSLGTPPYNEQFF. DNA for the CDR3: TGCGCCAGCAGTCTCGGGACACCTCCCTACAATGAGCAGTTCTTC.

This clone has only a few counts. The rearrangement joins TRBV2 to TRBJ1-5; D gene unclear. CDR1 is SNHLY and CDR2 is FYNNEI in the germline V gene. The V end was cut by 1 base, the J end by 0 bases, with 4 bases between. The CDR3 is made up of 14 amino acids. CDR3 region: CASSEDYSNQPQHF. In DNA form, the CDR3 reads TGTGCCAGCAGTGAAGATTATAGCAATCAGCCCCAGCATTTT.

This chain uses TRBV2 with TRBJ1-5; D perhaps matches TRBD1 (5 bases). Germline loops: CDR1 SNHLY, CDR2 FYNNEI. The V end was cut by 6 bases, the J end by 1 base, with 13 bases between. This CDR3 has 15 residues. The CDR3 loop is CASRLEGVSNQPQHF. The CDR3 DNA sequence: TGTGCCAGCAGACTAGAAGGGGTCAGCAATCAGCCCCAGCATTTT.

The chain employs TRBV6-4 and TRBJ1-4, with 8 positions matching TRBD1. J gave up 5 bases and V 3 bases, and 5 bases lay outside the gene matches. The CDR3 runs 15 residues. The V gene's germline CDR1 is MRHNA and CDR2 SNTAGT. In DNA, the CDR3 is TGTGCCAGCAGTGATGGCAGGGGGCGCAATGAAAAACTGTTTTTT. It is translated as CASSDGRGRNEKLFF.

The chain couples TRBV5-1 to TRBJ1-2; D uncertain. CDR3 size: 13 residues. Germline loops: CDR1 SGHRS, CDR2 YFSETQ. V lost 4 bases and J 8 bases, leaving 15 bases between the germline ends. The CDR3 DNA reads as TGCGCCAGCAGCCTCGATGGAGATGGAGGCTACACCTTC. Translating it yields CASSLDGDGGYTF.

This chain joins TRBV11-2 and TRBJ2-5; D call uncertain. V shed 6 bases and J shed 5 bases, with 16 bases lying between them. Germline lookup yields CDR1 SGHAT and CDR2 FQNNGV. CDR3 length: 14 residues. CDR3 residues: CASSSQWLAETQYF. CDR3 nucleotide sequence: TGTGCCAGCAGTTCCCAGTGGCTTGCTGAGACCCAGTACTTC.